Below, 29 T cell receptor beta chains from the same sample are listed, as sequenced in a study of blood T cell repertoires in COVID-19. Repertoires were generated with immunoSEQ multiplex PCR, while TCRdb's copy carries only in-frame clones and drops some. Of fewer than 250,000 clones in the sample, just under 85% are singletons; the top ten hold 4% to 4.5%. Source material: peripheral blood. Receptor source: a man between 45 and 60 years old with acute or convalescent COVID-19.

In this sample, this clone turned up a few times. This sample also contains other DNA sequences that code for the same CDR3. The gene calls are TRBV28 and TRBJ1-1; the D gene is possibly TRBD1 (5 bases). Trimming removed 6 bases at V and 4 bases at J, with 9 bases between. The CDR3 sequence is 12 residues long. Germline V gene sequence: CDR1 MDHEN, CDR2 SYDVKM. DNA of the CDR3: TGTGCCAGCAGCCGCGGGGGCACTGAAGCTTTCTTT. Protein: CASSRGGTEAFF.

The gene calls are TRBV5-1 and TRBJ2-7, with 13 bases identical to TRBD2. This CDR3 has 16 amino acids. The germline gives CDR1 SGHRS, CDR2 YFSETQ. V trimming: 2 bases; J trimming: 4 bases; junction bases outside the gene matches: 6. CDR3 nucleotide sequence: TGCGCCAGCAGCTTCGGACTAGCGGGAGTCGGGTACGAGCAGTACTTC. Amino acid sequence: CASSFGLAGVGYEQYF.

The chain carries TRBV29-1 and TRBJ1-5; 11 bases agree with TRBD1. In germline, CDR1 is SQVTM, CDR2 ANQGSEA. This CDR3 region has 17 residues. Losses at the gene ends were 4 bases for V and 0 bases for J; bases not matched to a gene: 8. CDR3 sequence (DNA): TGCAGCGTTGCCGGGACAGGGGGGGGTTATAGCAATCAGCCCCAGCATTTT. This encodes CSVAGTGGGYSNQPQHF.

The rearrangement uses TRBV7-2 and TRBJ2-3; a possible D gene is TRBD2 (6 bases). Germline-derived CDR1 and CDR2 are SGHTA and FQGNSA. V shed 3 bases and J shed 6 bases, with 13 bases lying between them. The CDR3 loop spans 14 amino acids. The CDR3 loop is CASSFSGTFDTQYF. Here the CDR3 DNA reads TGTGCCAGCAGCTTCTCCGGGACTTTCGATACGCAGTATTTT.

The rearrangement links TRBV27 to TRBJ2-6, with D perhaps matching TRBD2 (7 bases). Trimming removed 4 bases at V and 0 bases at J, with 13 bases between. The CDR3 loop spans 17 amino acids. CDR1 and CDR2 from the germline V gene are MNHEY and SMNVEV (reference sequence). This CDR3 is CASSSAGAPSGANVLTF. The DNA for the CDR3 is TGTGCCAGCAGTTCCGCGGGGGCCCCCTCTGGGGCCAACGTCCTGACTTTC.

This chain connects TRBV3-1 (or the pseudogene TRBV3-2) to TRBJ2-5; 12 positions agree with TRBD2. The germline V gene has CDR1 LGHDT and CDR2 YNNKEL (reference sequence). This CDR3 region has 20 residues. Trimming removed 1 base from V and 4 bases from J; junction bases left unmatched: 16. CDR3 sequence (DNA): TGTGCCAGCAGCCAAGGAAATGTGGGACTAGCGGGTGGAGAGGGAGAGACCCAGTACTTC. Translation: CASSQGNVGLAGGEGETQYF.

V usage is TRBV12-3 or TRBV12-4 and J usage is TRBJ2-1; 8 bases are shared with TRBD2. J lost 14 bases, V lost 6 bases, and 9 bases had no gene match. CDR3 length: 12 amino acids. CDR3 region: CASRRTSSQEFF. The CDR3 DNA reads as TGTGCCAGCAGACGGACTAGCTCGCAGGAGTTCTTC.

The J gene is TRBJ2-1, the V gene TRBV12-5, with 10 bases that match TRBD1. J lost 8 bases, V lost 6 bases, and 10 bases had no gene match. CDR3 length: 15 residues. The germline gives CDR1 LGHNT, CDR2 FRNRAP. The CDR3 region has the DNA TGTGCTAGTGGGTTACGGGACAGGGGAATCCATGAGCAGTTCTTC. Amino acids: CASGLRDRGIHEQFF.

The chain uses TRBV10-2 and TRBJ1-1; D remains ambiguous. From germline, CDR1 is WSHSY and CDR2 SAAADI. The V end lost 0 bases, the J end lost 7 bases, and 9 bases lay between the germline ends. This CDR3 comprises 13 residues. CDR3 sequence reads: CASSESAVNEAFF. CDR3 bases: TGCGCCAGCAGTGAGTCGGCGGTTAATGAAGCTTTCTTT.

This clone was detected once. The chain carries TRBV11-3 and TRBJ2-5; the D gene is possibly TRBD2 (6 bases). Germline V lookup: CDR1 SGHNT, CDR2 YENEEA. The CDR3 length is 15 residues. The germline V and J ends were trimmed by 5 bases and 7 bases, with 20 bases remaining between them. This CDR3 is CASSRPSDSRVTQYF. CDR3 coding DNA: TGTGCCAGCAGCCGTCCTAGCGACTCCAGGGTGACCCAGTACTTC.

The chain is built from TRBV5-1 and TRBJ2-1; 8 bases align to TRBD2. The CDR3 has 14 amino acids. V lost 7 bases to trimming and J lost 5 bases; unmatched junction nucleotides: 8. CDR1 and CDR2 from the germline V gene are SGHRS and YFSETQ. CDR3 region: CASSRGGPNNEQFF. CDR3 DNA sequence: TGCGCCAGCTCTCGGGGGGGCCCGAACAATGAGCAGTTCTTC.

The chain recombines TRBV19 with TRBJ2-6, with a tentative D call TRBD1 (7 bases). Germline V gene lookup returns CDR1 LNHDA and CDR2 SQIVND (reference sequence). The V end lost 5 bases, the J end lost 0 bases, and 11 bases lay between the germline ends. The CDR3 extends over 16 amino acids. The CDR3: CASSFRGVSGANVLTF. The CDR3 DNA is TGTGCCAGTAGTTTCAGGGGGGTCTCTGGGGCCAACGTCCTGACTTTC.

This chain joins TRBV9 and TRBJ2-1; 13 bases agree with TRBD2. The V and J ends lost 3 bases and 2 bases, in that order; junction bases with no gene match: 2. CDR3 length: 16 residues. Germline V gene data show CDR1 as SGDLS and CDR2 as YYNGEE. CDR3 amino acids: CASSATSGRTYNEQFF. For the CDR3, the DNA is TGTGCCAGCAGCGCGACTAGCGGGAGGACCTACAATGAGCAGTTCTTC.

The genes are TRBV19 and TRBJ2-1; 9 bases align to TRBD2. V lost 4 bases to trimming and J lost 0 bases; unmatched junction nucleotides: 4. This CDR3 contains 16 residues. Germline V gene data show CDR1 as LNHDA and CDR2 as SQIVND (reference sequence). Here the CDR3 reads CASSTDSGSSYNEQFF. CDR3 DNA: TGTGCCAGTAGTACGGATAGCGGGAGCTCCTACAATGAGCAGTTCTTC.

V is TRBV7-2 and J is TRBJ2-5; TRBD1 agrees at 8 bases. The CDR3 covers 18 residues. Unmatched junction bases numbered 15, after V lost 1 base and J lost 5 bases. Germline CDR1 and CDR2: SGHTA and FQGNSA. Written as DNA, the CDR3 is TGTGCCAGCAGCTTAGGGGGTCCCCAGACAGGGGCGGGGGAGACCCAGTACTTC. Translating it yields CASSLGGPQTGAGETQYF.

The rearrangement joins TRBV5-1 to TRBJ1-5; TRBD1 is a possible D gene (5 bases). Germline values: CDR1 SGHRS, CDR2 YFSETQ. Trimming left V 4 bases short and J 1 base short, with 12 bases between. The CDR3 has 15 residues. CDR3 sequence: CASSPRDSSNQPQHF. DNA of the CDR3: TGCGCCAGCAGCCCGAGGGACTCGAGCAATCAGCCCCAGCATTTT.

This chain links TRBV27 with TRBJ1-6; unclear D gene. Germline V gene lookup returns CDR1 MNHEY and CDR2 SMNVEV (reference sequence). There are 15 residues in the CDR3. V shed 1 base and J shed 7 bases, with 11 bases lying between them. The CDR3 reads CASSLLWPKNSPLHF. The CDR3, as DNA: TGTGCCAGCAGTTTATTATGGCCGAAAAATTCACCCCTCCACTTT.

This chain links TRBV29-1 with TRBJ1-1; tentative D call: TRBD1 (5 bases). Deletions cut 3 bases from V and 2 bases from J, with 7 bases between. This CDR3 is built from 12 residues. Germline V gene lookup returns CDR1 SQVTM and CDR2 ANQGSEA. CDR3 DNA sequence: TGCAGCGTTGAGGGGCCAAACACTGAAGCTTTCTTT. Its translation: CSVEGPNTEAFF. Full variable domain (rest looked up from reference TRBV29-1 and TRBJ1-1): SAVISQKPSRDICQRGTSLTIQCQVDSQVTMMFWYRQQPGQSLTLIATANQGSEATYESGFVIDKFPISRPNLTFSTLTVSNMSPEDSSIYLCSVEGPNTEAFFGQGTRLTVV.

V usage is TRBV6-5 and J usage is TRBJ1-4; D is unresolved. CDR3 length: 11 residues. Germline V lookup: CDR1 MNHEY, CDR2 SVGAGI. Between the trimmed V and J ends, which lost 8 bases and 6 bases, there was a span of 7 bases. The CDR3 loop reads CASAVYEKLFF. The DNA for the CDR3 is TGTGCCAGCGCGGTCTATGAAAAACTGTTTTTT.

This clone was counted a few times. The genes are TRBV5-1 and TRBJ1-4; possibly TRBD1 for D (5 bases). The CDR3 totals 17 residues. V dropped 0 bases and J dropped 3 bases, with 15 bases sitting between them. Per the germline V gene, CDR1 is SGHRS and CDR2 is YFSETQ. The CDR3 loop is CASSLAKRGTANEKLFF. DNA for the CDR3: TGCGCCAGCAGCTTGGCCAAACGGGGGACGGCTAATGAAAAACTGTTTTTT.

The gene calls are TRBV2 and TRBJ1-2; tentative D call: TRBD1 (5 bases). V lost 2 bases to trimming and J lost 6 bases, with 10 bases between them. Germline V gene data show CDR1 as SNHLY and CDR2 as FYNNEI. The CDR3 length is 13 residues. CDR3 residues: CASSEQGDDGYTF. In DNA, the CDR3 is TGTGCCAGCAGTGAACAAGGGGATGATGGCTACACCTTC.

This chain joins TRBV18 and TRBJ2-7, with TRBD2 matching over 13 bases. CDR3 length equals 15 residues. The germline V gene encodes CDR1 KGHSH and CDR2 LQKENI. J was trimmed by 3 bases and V by 3 bases; bases with no gene match: 2. The CDR3 DNA reads as TGTGCCAGCTCACCCGGGACTAGCGGGAACTACGAGCAGTACTTC. This gives the protein CASSPGTSGNYEQYF.

This chain connects TRBV9 to TRBJ1-2; TRBD1 matches at 7 bases. The germline CDR1 and CDR2 sequences are SGDLS and YYNGEE. The CDR3 is 16 amino acids. Trimming took 1 base from V and 6 from J; bases not matched to a gene: 12. The CDR3 spells CASSVQGTANYDGYTF. CDR3 in DNA: TGTGCCAGCAGCGTACAGGGGACAGCCAACTATGATGGCTACACCTTC.

The rearrangement joins TRBV30 to TRBJ2-5; 10 bases fit TRBD2. The CDR3 is 14 residues long. Germline values: CDR1 GTSNPN, CDR2 SVGIG (reference sequence). Unmatched junction bases numbered 5, after V lost 3 bases and J lost 4 bases. The CDR3 bases are TGTGCCTGGAGACCCAGCGGGGGGGGAGAGACCCAGTACTTC. Translation gives CAWRPSGGGETQYF.

The rearrangement links TRBV5-1 to TRBJ2-1, with TRBD2 as a possible D gene (6 bases). Germline assignment: CDR1 SGHRS and CDR2 YFSETQ. Trimming took off 4 bases at V and 3 bases at J, with 11 bases between the two ends. The CDR3 contains 14 residues. The CDR3 region has the DNA TGCGCCAGCAGCCACGGGACTCTCTACAATGAGCAGTTCTTC. It codes for CASSHGTLYNEQFF. The entire variable domain, with the rest obtained from reference TRBV5-1 and TRBJ2-1, is as follows: KAGVTQTPRYLIKTRGQQVTLSCSPISGHRSVSWYQQTPGQGLQFLFEYFSETQRNKGNFPGRFSGRQFSNSRSEMNVSTLELGDSALYLCASSHGTLYNEQFFGPGTRLTVL.

V gene TRBV24-1 combines with J gene TRBJ2-2; 11 nucleotides line up with TRBD2. CDR1 and CDR2 from the germline V gene are KGHDR and SFDVKD. This CDR3 has 15 residues. J gave up 6 bases and V 1 base, and 0 bases lay outside the gene matches. In DNA, the CDR3 is TGTGCCACCAGTGATTTTAGCGGGAGGGCCGGGGAGCTGTTTTTT. It translates to CATSDFSGRAGELFF.

This chain uses TRBV5-8 with TRBJ1-5, with 8 bases that match TRBD1. V shed 0 bases and J 1 base; nucleotides not matched to a gene: 0. The CDR3 spans 15 residues. From germline, CDR1 is SGHTS and CDR2 YDEGEE. CDR3 coding DNA: TGTGCCAGCAGCTTGGGGACAGGGAGCAATCAGCCCCAGCATTTT. Protein sequence: CASSLGTGSNQPQHF.

The chain has TRBV7-9 and TRBJ1-1; TRBD1 might be the D (6 bases). The V end lost 6 bases, the J end lost 6 bases, and 14 bases lay between the germline ends. The germline gives CDR1 SEHNR, CDR2 FQNEAQ (reference sequence). The CDR3 extends over 13 amino acids. The CDR3 sequence is CASSSGPGAEAFF. The DNA of the CDR3 is TGTGCCAGCAGTTCAGGACCAGGGGCTGAAGCTTTCTTT.

V gene TRBV27 combines with J gene TRBJ2-1, with D possibly matching TRBD2 (6 bases). The CDR3 is 15 residues long. The V and J ends lost 3 bases and 9 bases respectively, with 18 bases between them. Germline V lookup: CDR1 MNHEY, CDR2 SMNVEV (reference sequence). The CDR3 reads CASSFPPGAGGEQFF. DNA of the CDR3: TGTGCCAGCAGTTTTCCCCCGGGAGCGGGTGGTGAGCAGTTCTTC.